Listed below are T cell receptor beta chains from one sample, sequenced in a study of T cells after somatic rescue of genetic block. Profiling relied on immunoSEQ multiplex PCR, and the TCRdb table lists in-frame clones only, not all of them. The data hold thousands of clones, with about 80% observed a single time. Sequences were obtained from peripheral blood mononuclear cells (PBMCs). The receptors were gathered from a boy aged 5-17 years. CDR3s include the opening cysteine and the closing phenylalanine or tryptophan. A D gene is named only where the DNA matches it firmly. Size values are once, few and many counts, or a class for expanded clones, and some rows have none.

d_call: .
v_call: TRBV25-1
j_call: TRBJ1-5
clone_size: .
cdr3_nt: TGTGCCAGCAGTGCTAAAGGAGGGGGCAATCAGCCCCAGCATTTT
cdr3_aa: CASSAKGGGNQPQHF

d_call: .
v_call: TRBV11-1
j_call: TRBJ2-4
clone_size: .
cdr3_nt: TGTGCCAGCAGCCCCGCTATCGGGACGGGTGGCATTCAGTACTTC
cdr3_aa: CASSPAIGTGGIQYF

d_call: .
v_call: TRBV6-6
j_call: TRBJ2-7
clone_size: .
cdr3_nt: TGTGCCAGCACCAACCCGGGATACGAGCAGTACTTC
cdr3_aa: CASTNPGYEQYF

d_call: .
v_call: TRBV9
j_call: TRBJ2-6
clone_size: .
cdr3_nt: TGTGCCAGCAGCGTACCCCGGACCCCTAGGGTTGGGGCCAACGTCCTGACTTTC
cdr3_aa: CASSVPRTPRVGANVLTF

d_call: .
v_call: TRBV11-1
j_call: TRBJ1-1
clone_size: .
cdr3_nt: TGTGCCAGCAGCCGGACAAGGGCGAACACTGAAGCTTTCTTT
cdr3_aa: CASSRTRANTEAFF

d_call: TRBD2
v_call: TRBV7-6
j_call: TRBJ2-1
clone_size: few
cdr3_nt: TGTGCCAGCAGCCCACGGACTAGCGGGAGGGCCCACAATGAGCAGTTCTTC
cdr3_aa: CASSPRTSGRAHNEQFF

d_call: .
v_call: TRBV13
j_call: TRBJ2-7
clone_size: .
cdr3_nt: TGTGCCAGCAGCTCGCGACTTCAGGCGACCTACGAGCAGTACTTC
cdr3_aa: CASSSRLQATYEQYF

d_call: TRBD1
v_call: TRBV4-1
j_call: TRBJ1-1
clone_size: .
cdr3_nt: TGCGCCAGCAGCCAAGATGAGACAGGGGGGCAGGACACTGAAGCTTTCTTT
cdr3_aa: CASSQDETGGQDTEAFF

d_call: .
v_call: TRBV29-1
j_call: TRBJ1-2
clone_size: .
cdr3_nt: TGCAGCGTCAGGGCCCGGGCGGCTCCACTCCTTAACTATGGCTACACCTTC
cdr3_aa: CSVRARAAPLLNYGYTF

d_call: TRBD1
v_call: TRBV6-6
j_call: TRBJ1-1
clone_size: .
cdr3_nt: TGTGCCAGCAGTTATCACAGGGGGCTTGGCGCTGAAGCTTTCTTT
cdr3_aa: CASSYHRGLGAEAFF

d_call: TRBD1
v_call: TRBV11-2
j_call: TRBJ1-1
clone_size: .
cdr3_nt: TGTGCCAGCAGCTTAGAACTCGACAGGGGTGATGCTTTCTTT
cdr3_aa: CASSLELDRGDAFF

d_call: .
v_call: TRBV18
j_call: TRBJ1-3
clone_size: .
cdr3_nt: TGTGCCAGCTCATTATCGACAGCCGCCTCTGGAAACACCATATATTTT
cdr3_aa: CASSLSTAASGNTIYF

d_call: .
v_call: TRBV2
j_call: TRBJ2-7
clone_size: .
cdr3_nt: TGTGCCAGCGCCGGAAATCGGTACGAGCAGTACTTC
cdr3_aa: CASAGNRYEQYF

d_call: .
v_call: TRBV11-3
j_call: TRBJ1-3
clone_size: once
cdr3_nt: TGTGCCAGCAGCTTAGCCCTCCACCCCCGCAACACCATATATTTT
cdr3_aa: CASSLALHPRNTIYF

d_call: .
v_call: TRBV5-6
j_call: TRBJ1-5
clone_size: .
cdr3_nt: TGTGCCAGCAGCTGGGGCGGGCTTAATCAGCCCCAGCATTTT
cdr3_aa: CASSWGGLNQPQHF

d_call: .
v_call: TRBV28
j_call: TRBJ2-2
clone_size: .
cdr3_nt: TGTGCCAGCAGTTTATTAGGACCCTCCGGGGAGCTGTTTTTT
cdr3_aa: CASSLLGPSGELFF

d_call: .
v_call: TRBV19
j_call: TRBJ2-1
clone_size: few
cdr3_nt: TGTGCCAGTAGTATGGGGCTAGCGAGGGATGAGCAGTTCTTC
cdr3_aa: CASSMGLARDEQFF

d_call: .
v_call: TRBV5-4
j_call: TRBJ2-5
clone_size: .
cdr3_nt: TGTGCCAGCAGCTCTACCGGGGGAGAGACCCAGTACTTC
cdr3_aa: CASSSTGGETQYF

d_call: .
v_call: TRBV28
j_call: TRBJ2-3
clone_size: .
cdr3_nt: TGTGCCAGCAATTTGGGGGCAGGAGGGCGGGGAAATAGCACAGATACGCAGTATTTT
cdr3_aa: CASNLGAGGRGNSTDTQYF

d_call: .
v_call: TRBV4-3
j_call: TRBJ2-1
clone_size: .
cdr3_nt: TGCGCCAGCAGCCAAGATTTTCGACTGCTATACAATGAGCAGTTCTTC
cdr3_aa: CASSQDFRLLYNEQFF

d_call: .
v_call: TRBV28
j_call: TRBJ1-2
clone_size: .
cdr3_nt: TGTGCCAGCAGCGTCCGGCCGACCTATGGCTACACCTTC
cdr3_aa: CASSVRPTYGYTF

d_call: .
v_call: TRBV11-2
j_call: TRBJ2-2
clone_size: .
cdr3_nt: TGTGCCAGCAGCCACGTTCAGGGGACCCCCGGGGAGCTGTTTTTT
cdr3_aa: CASSHVQGTPGELFF

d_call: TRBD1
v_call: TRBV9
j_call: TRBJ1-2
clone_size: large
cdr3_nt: TGTGCCAGCGGGACAGGGGATCTAGATGGCTACACCTTC
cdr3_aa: CASGTGDLDGYTF

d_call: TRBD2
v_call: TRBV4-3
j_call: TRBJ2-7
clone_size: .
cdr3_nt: TGCGCCAGCAGCCAAGACATAGCGGGGGGTCCCAACGAGCAGTACTTC
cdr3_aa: CASSQDIAGGPNEQYF

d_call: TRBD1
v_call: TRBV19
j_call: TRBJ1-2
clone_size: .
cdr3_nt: TGTGCCAGTGGACCGGGACAGGTCATTTATGGCTACACCTTC
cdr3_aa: CASGPGQVIYGYTF

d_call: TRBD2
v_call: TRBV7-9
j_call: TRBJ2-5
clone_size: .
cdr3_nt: TGTGCCAGCAGCCCGGGGCTAGCGGGGGAGGAGACCCAGTACTTC
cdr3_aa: CASSPGLAGEETQYF

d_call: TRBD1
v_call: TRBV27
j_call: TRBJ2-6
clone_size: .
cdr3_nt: TGTGCCAGCAGTCCGGGACAGGGGTATGGGGTCCTGACTTTC
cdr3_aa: CASSPGQGYGVLTF

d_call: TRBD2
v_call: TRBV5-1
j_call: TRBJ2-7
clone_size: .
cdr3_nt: TGCGCCAGCAGCTTGGTGACTAGCGGGGGGAGCGAGCAGTACTTC
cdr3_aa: CASSLVTSGGSEQYF

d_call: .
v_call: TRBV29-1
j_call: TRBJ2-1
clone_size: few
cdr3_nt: TGCGCAAGCAGGATACCATCCTACAATGAGCAGTTCTTC
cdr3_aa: CASRIPSYNEQFF

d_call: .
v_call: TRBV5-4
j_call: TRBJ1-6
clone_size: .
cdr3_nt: TGTGCCAGCAGCTGGGATGGGCAGGGTGGATCACCCCTCCACTTT
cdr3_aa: CASSWDGQGGSPLHF

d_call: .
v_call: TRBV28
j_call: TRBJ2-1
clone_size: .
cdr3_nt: TGTGCCAGCAGTGTGCGGAATGAGCAGTTCTTC
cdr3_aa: CASSVRNEQFF

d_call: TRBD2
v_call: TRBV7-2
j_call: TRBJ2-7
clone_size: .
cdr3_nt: TGTGCCAGCAGTGTAGCGGGAGGGACTTACGAGCAGTACTTC
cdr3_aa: CASSVAGGTYEQYF

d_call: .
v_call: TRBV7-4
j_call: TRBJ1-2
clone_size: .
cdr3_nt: TGTGCCAGCAGCGGATCGACGAGAGCAGCGCGAAAGACCTATGGCTACACCTTC
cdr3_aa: CASSGSTRAARKTYGYTF

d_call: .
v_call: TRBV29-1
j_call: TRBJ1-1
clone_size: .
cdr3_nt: TGCAGCGTTGAATTACCCTACACTGAAGCTTTCTTT
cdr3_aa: CSVELPYTEAFF

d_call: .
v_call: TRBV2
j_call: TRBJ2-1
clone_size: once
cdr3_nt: TGTGCCAGCAGTGAAATGAGACTAGCCTACAATGAGCAGTTCTTC
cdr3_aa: CASSEMRLAYNEQFF

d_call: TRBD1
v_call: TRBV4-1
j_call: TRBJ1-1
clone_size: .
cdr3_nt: TGCGCCAGCAGCCACACAGGGGGCACTGAAGCTTTCTTT
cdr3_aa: CASSHTGGTEAFF

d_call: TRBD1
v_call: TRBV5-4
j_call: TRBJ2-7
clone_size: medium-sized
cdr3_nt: TGTGCCAGCAGCTTGGACAGGGGGCTCTACGAGCAGTACTTC
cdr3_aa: CASSLDRGLYEQYF

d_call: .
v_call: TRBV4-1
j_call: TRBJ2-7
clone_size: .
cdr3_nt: TGCGCCAGCAGCCAACTCCCTAACTCAGGGGCACCCTACGAGCAGTACTTC
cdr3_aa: CASSQLPNSGAPYEQYF

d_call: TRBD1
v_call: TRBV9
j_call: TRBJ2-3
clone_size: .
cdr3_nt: TGTGCCAGCAGCGCCGACAGGGGAACAGATACGCAGTATTTT
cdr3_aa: CASSADRGTDTQYF

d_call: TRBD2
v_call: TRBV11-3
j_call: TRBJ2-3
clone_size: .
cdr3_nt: TGTGCCAGCAGCTTAGCTGGGACTAGCGGTACAGATACGCAGTATTTT
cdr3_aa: CASSLAGTSGTDTQYF

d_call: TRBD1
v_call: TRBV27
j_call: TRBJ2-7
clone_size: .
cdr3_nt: TGTGCCAGCTCTATGACCAGGGGGTCCTACGAGCAGTACTTC
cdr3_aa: CASSMTRGSYEQYF

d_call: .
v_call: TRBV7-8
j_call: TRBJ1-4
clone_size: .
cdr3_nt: TGTGCCACCACCGGGGGGTATAGAACGAATGAAAAACTGTTTTTT
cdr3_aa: CATTGGYRTNEKLFF

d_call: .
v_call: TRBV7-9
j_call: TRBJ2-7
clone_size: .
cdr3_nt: TGTGCCAGCAGCTTGTTACCAACTAGGAACGAGCAGTACTTC
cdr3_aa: CASSLLPTRNEQYF

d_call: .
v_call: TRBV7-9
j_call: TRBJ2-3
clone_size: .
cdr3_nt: TGTGCCAGCAGCTTATCCAGCGGCACAGATACGCAGTATTTT
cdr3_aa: CASSLSSGTDTQYF

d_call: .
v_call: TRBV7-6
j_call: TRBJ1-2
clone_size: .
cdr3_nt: TGTGCCAGCAGCCCTTACGGCGATTCTAACTATGGCTACACCTTC
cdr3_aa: CASSPYGDSNYGYTF

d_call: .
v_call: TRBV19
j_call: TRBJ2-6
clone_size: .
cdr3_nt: TGTGCCAGTGGAGACTCTGGGGCCAACGTCCTGACTTTC
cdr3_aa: CASGDSGANVLTF

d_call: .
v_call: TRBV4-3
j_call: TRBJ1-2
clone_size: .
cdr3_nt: TGCGCCAGCAGCCAAGGTTGGATCTTCACCTTC
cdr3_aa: CASSQGWIFTF